This T cell receptor beta chain was recorded in a study of blood T cell repertoires in COVID-19. Study details: COVID-19 samples collected from the United States, Italy and Spain covered acute and convalescent phases.

Sequenced by immunoSEQ multiplex PCR; TCRdb stores in-frame clones only, minus some. This table has a few hundred thousand clones, more than 75% appearing once. Germline CDR1 and CDR2: SQVTM and ANQGSEA. Trimming removed 4 bases from V and 4 bases from J, with 20 bases in between. This CDR3 region has 16 residues. The chain is built from TRBV29-1 and TRBJ2-1; D is possibly TRBD2 (6 bases). Sequencing used peripheral blood. The TCR originated in a man aged 35 to 55 with active or convalescent COVID-19. DNA for the CDR3: TGCAGCGTTGGGGGGTCGGAGGGAGGCTCGTACAATGAGCAGTTCTTC. Translating gives CSVGGSEGGSYNEQFF.